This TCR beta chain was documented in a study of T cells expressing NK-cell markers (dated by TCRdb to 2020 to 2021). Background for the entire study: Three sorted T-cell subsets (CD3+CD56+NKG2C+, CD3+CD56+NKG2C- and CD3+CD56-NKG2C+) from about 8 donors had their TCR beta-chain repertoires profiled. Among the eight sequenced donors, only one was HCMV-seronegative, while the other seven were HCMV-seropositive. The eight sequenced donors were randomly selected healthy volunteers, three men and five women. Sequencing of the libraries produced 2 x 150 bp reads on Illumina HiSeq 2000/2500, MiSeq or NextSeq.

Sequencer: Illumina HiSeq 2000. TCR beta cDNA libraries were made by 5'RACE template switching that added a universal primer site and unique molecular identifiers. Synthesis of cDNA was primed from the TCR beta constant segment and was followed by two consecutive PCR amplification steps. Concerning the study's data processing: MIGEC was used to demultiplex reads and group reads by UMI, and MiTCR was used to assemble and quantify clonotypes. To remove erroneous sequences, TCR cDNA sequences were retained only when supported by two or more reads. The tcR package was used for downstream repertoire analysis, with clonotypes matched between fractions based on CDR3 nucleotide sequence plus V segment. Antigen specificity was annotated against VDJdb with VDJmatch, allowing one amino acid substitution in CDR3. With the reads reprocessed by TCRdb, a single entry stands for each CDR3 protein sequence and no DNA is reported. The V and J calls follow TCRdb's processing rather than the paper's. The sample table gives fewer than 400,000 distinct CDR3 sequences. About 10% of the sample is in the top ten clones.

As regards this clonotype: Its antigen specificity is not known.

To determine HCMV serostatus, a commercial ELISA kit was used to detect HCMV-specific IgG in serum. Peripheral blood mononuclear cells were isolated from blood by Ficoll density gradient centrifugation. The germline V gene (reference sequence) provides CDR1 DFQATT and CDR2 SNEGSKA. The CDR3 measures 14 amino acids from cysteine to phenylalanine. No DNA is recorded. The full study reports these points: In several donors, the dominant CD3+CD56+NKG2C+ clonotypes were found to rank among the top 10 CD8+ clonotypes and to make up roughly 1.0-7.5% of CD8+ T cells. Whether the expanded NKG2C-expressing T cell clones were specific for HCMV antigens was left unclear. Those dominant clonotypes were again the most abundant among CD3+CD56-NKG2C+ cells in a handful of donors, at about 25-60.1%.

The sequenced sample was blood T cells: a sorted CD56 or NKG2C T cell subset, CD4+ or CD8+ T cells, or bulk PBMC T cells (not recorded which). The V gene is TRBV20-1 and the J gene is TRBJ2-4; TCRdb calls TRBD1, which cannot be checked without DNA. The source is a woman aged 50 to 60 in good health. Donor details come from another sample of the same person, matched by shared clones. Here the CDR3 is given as CSAGGPRAKNIQYF.